This TCR beta chain is drawn from a study of cytomegalovirus exposure and HLA in healthy donors. Study-level findings and limits: As was reported, the classifier diagnosed cytomegalovirus status with high specificity and sensitivity. Earlier findings revealed that most TCR beta V segments proved productive either about 90% or about 30% of the time. A later analysis showed HLA-associated TCR beta chains outstripping equally common others in clonal expansion.

PCR involved 60 Vbeta and 13 Jbeta primers. Some clones are missing from TCRdb's copy, which holds only in-frame ones; the method was immunoSEQ multiplex PCR. Of 100,000 to 150,000 clones in the sample, 70% to 80% are singletons; the top ten hold around 3.7%. As regards this clone: Its antigen is unidentified.

Germline V gene data show CDR1 as SGHRS and CDR2 as YFSETQ. CDR3 length: 18 amino acids. J lost 7 bases, V lost 7 bases, and 16 bases had no gene match. Sequencing was done on a sample of PBMCs. The TCR originated in a man under 40 in good health and CMV-seronegative. The chain uses TRBV5-1 and TRBJ2-1, with TRBD2 matching over 14 bases. As DNA, the CDR3 is TGCGCCAGCCTTTCGGGACTAGCGGGAGCAAGGAGTAAGAATGAGCAGTTCTTC. Translated, it gives CASLSGLAGARSKNEQFF.